These T cell receptor beta chains were read from a single sample in a study of CD8 T cells in ankylosing spondylitis. TCRdb re-derived calls from the 5' RACE reads in MiXCR, one entry per CDR3 protein. The repertoire consists of 250,000 or so distinct CDR3 sequences, with 18% occurring once and the leading ten covering roughly a third. Sequencing was done on a sample of blood, either unsorted or a sorted T cell fraction (not recorded which). Every receptor here comes from a male donor with ankylosing spondylitis or in good health (not recorded which). Both conserved end residues are part of each CDR3. D genes are given only for firm matches. The size of a clone is reported for some rows only, either as once, few or many, or as a class for expanded clones.

>TRBJ2-5|.|TRBV4-1|.
TGCGCCAGCAGCCAAGATCTGGCAGCCTCACTCTCCCAAGAGACCCAGTACTTC
CASSQDLAASLSQETQYF
>TRBJ2-1|.|TRBV6-1|TRBD2
TGTGCCAGCAGCCGCCTAGCGGGCAATGAGCAGTTCTTC
CASSRLAGNEQFF
>TRBJ2-7|few|TRBV7-6|.
TGTGCCAGCAGCTTGGACGTGAGCTCCTACGAGCAGTACTTC
CASSLDVSSYEQYF
>TRBJ2-3|.|TRBV12-3/TRBV12-4|TRBD1
TGTGCCAGCAGTCCACCGGGGACAGGTAGCACAGATACGCAGTATTTT
CASSPPGTGSTDTQYF
>TRBJ1-6|many|TRBV7-9|TRBD1
TGTGCCAGCAGCGGAGGCGGGACAGGGGTTAATTCACCCCTCCACTTT
CASSGGGTGVNSPLHF
>TRBJ2-1|few|TRBV20-1|TRBD2
TGCAGTGCTAGAGTTTTACTAGCGGGAGGTATCGGCGATGAGCAGTTCTTC
CSARVLLAGGIGDEQFF
>TRBJ2-7|.|TRBV15|TRBD2
TGTGCCACCAGCGGTTTAGCGGGAGCGTGGTACGAGCAGTACTTC
CATSGLAGAWYEQYF
>TRBJ2-1|.|TRBV11-2|TRBD2
TGTGCCAGCAGCCCCGGGGTAGCGGGTTACAATGAGCAGTTCTTC
CASSPGVAGYNEQFF
>TRBJ2-7|many|TRBV4-1|.
TGCGCCAGCAGCCAACCACGGGACGGCCTACGAGAGCAGTACTTC
CASSQPRDGLREQYF
>TRBJ2-1|few|TRBV29-1|TRBD2
TGCAGCGGAAAGAGCGGGAGAAACGTGCGGGATGAGCAGTTCTTC
CSGKSGRNVRDEQFF
>TRBJ2-7|many|TRBV28|TRBD1
TGTGCCAGCAGGGACAGGGGTGACTACGAGCAGTACTTC
CASRDRGDYEQYF
>TRBJ2-3|few|TRBV9|.
TGTGCCAGCAGCCCCCCGCTGGCGTCGGATACGCAGTATTTT
CASSPPLASDTQYF
>TRBJ2-1|many|TRBV27|.
TGTGCCAGCAGTCCAACACCTTATGAGGTTGAGCAGTTCTTC
CASSPTPYEVEQFF
>TRBJ2-3|many|TRBV4-1|.
TGCGCCAGCAGCCAAGGGCCAAGACAGGCTGATACGCAGTATTTT
CASSQGPRQADTQYF
>TRBJ1-2|few|TRBV3-1|.
TGTGCCAGCAGCCAAGATCTTAAGGGGGGGCCGTCCTATGGCTACACCTTC
CASSQDLKGGPSYGYTF
>TRBJ1-4|.|TRBV4-3|.
TGCGCCAGCAGCCAAGATCGGGACGGGAATGAAAAACTGTTTTTT
CASSQDRDGNEKLFF
>TRBJ2-3|many|TRBV5-1|.
TGCGCCAGCAGCTTTTCCCCAGATACGCAGTATTTT
CASSFSPDTQYF
>TRBJ2-2|.|TRBV24-1|.
TGTGCCACCAGTGGGGTCATCGGGGAGCTGTTTTTT
CATSGVIGELFF
>TRBJ1-2|few|TRBV20-1|.
TGCAGTGCGGCAATGTCTTTTTGGGTTGATGGCTACACCTTC
CSAAMSFWVDGYTF
>TRBJ2-7|.|TRBV9|TRBD1
TGTGCCAGCAGCGGATCGCGGGAGGACAGGGGGGCCCACGAGCAGTACTTC
CASSGSREDRGAHEQYF
>TRBJ1-2|few|TRBV4-2|.
TGTGCCAGCAGCCATCCCCAGGCAGGCGGTCAGGGGTTCTATGGCTACACCTTC
CASSHPQAGGQGFYGYTF
>TRBJ2-7|few|TRBV4-2|.
TGTGCCAGCAGCCAAGCCGGCGCGGAATTGTCCTACGAGCAGTACTTC
CASSQAGAELSYEQYF
>TRBJ1-1|few|TRBV5-1|.
TGCGCCAGCAGAGGCGACACTGAAGCTTTCTTT
CASRGDTEAFF
>TRBJ2-1|.|TRBV3-1|.
TGTGCCAGCAGCCAATTGGGACCTGATGAGCAGTTCTTC
CASSQLGPDEQFF
>TRBJ2-2|.|TRBV5-6|.
TGTGCCAGCAGCCCAGGACAGCTCGGGGAGCTGTTTTTT
CASSPGQLGELFF
>TRBJ1-5|.|TRBV20-1|.
TGCAGTGCTAAGGAGGGGTTGGCGGGGGCCTTCTTCATTAGCAATCAGCCCCAGCATTTT
CSAKEGLAGAFFISNQPQHF
>TRBJ2-7|.|TRBV20-1|TRBD2
TGCAGTGCTAGAGATCCACCGGTCGAGCGGGGCGAGCAGTACTTC
CSARDPPVERGEQYF
>TRBJ2-1|.|TRBV9|TRBD2
TGTGCCAGCAGCGTCGTAAGTAGCGGGAGTGATGAGCAGTTCTTC
CASSVVSSGSDEQFF
>TRBJ2-1|.|TRBV29-1|.
TGCAGCGTTGATAATAGGGGGTCGGAACTGTTCTTC
CSVDNRGSELFF
>TRBJ2-7|.|TRBV9|.
TGTGCCAGCAGCGTAGGGATAGCGCCCTACGAGCAGTACTTC
CASSVGIAPYEQYF
>TRBJ2-3|few|TRBV20-1|.
TGCAGTGCTACTCGGGACCTGACGTCAGATACGCAGTATTTT
CSATRDLTSDTQYF
>TRBJ2-5|few|TRBV12-3/TRBV12-4|.
TGTGCCAGCCGTACTGAGGCGGAGACCCAGTACTTC
CASRTEAETQYF
>TRBJ2-1|.|TRBV4-3|TRBD2
TGCGCCAGCAGCCAAGATAGAACTAGCGGGACCAAATTAGGGAATGAGCAGTTCTTC
CASSQDRTSGTKLGNEQFF
>TRBJ2-3|.|TRBV12-3/TRBV12-4|TRBD2
TGTGCCAGCAGCCCCGGGCGGGGGATTTTAACAGATACGCAGTATTTT
CASSPGRGILTDTQYF
>TRBJ2-1|.|TRBV9|.
TGTGCCAGCAGCGTAGCTGATGAGTCGGAGCAGTTCTTC
CASSVADESEQFF
>TRBJ2-1|.|TRBV5-6|.
TGTGCCAGCAGCCCATTGGAACAGGGCCATGAGCAGTTCTTC
CASSPLEQGHEQFF
>TRBJ2-1|.|TRBV7-9|TRBD2
TGTGCCAGCAGCTCGGGACTAGAAGTCTACAATGAGCAGTTCTTC
CASSSGLEVYNEQFF
>TRBJ2-5|.|TRBV6-5|.
TGTGCCAGCAGTTACGGGCTGAAAGGCCAAGAGACCCAGTACTTC
CASSYGLKGQETQYF